One sample yielded the 5 T cell receptor beta chains listed below, sequenced in a study. The sorted Tregs were CD4+CD25+CD127-/low cells. From the 5' RACE reads, TCRdb called clonotypes with MiXCR, one entry per CDR3 protein. This sample yields several thousand distinct CDR3 sequences, of which around a third are seen a single time; about 5% belongs to the top ten. The sample comprised Tregs sorted from blood. All receptors come from a female donor with breast cancer.

This clonotype qualifies as medium-sized. The CDR3 reads CSANGQGPYNEQFF. For the CDR3, the DNA is TGCAGTGCTAATGGACAGGGGCCATACAATGAGCAGTTCTTC. The chain combines TRBV20-1 with TRBJ2-1, with 9 positions matching TRBD1. There are 14 residues in the CDR3. The J segment lost 4 bases and the V segment lost 4 bases, leaving 5 bases of the junction unmatched. CDR1 is DFQATT and CDR2 is SNEGSKA in the germline V gene (reference sequence).

Comments on this clonotype: The CDR3 does not end in the conserved phenylalanine or tryptophan, so this is likely a read error. This chain uses TRBV12-3 or TRBV12-4 with TRBJ2-1; a weak D match, TRBD2 (7 bases). This CDR3 contains 13 residues. V shed 6 bases and J shed 12 bases, with 18 bases lying between them. CDR3 DNA: TGTGCCAGCAGCTGGGGCCTAAGGGGGGGGCAGTTCCTC. This gives the protein CASSWGLRGGQFL.

The chain carries TRBV27 and TRBJ2-7; D is unresolved. The germline gives CDR1 MNHEY, CDR2 SMNVEV (reference sequence). CDR3 size: 13 residues. V lost 3 bases and J 0 bases, leaving 6 bases between the germline ends. CDR3 amino acids: CASSFLGSYEQYF. The CDR3 nucleotides read TGTGCCAGCAGTTTTCTCGGCTCCTACGAGCAGTACTTC.

The chain recombines TRBV20-1 with TRBJ2-1; TRBD1 might be the D (5 bases). The CDR3 sequence is 14 residues long. V lost 3 bases, J lost 0 bases, and 9 bases lay in between. Germline V gene lookup returns CDR1 DFQATT and CDR2 SNEGSKA (reference sequence). CDR3 nucleotides: TGCAGTGCTAGGAAGGACACCTCCTACAATGAGCAGTTCTTC. Its translation: CSARKDTSYNEQFF.

This chain connects TRBV20-1 to TRBJ2-3; D is unresolved. The CDR3 consists of 14 residues. Between the trimmed V and J ends, which lost 3 bases and 2 bases, there was a span of 12 bases. Germline CDR1 DFQATT, CDR2 SNEGSKA (reference sequence). Here the CDR3 DNA reads TGCAGTGCTAGCGCCGGACGGTCCACAGATACGCAGTATTTT. Its protein product is CSASAGRSTDTQYF.